This entry is about one TCR beta chain. This receptor's antigen is unknown. It has no much larger one-base neighbor in the sample; base qualities were not kept. Library construction relied on RACE. TCRdb lists the instrument as NextSeq 500. During library preparation, unique molecular identifiers were attached to individual cDNA molecules so that TCRs could be counted in a quantitative, reproducible way. From each blood RNA sample, both TCR alpha and TCR beta chains were sequenced. Turning to the authors' computational methods: The median number of TCRs per sample was 95,638, ranging from 23,224 to 690,600. The Decombinator software suite was used to annotate the V, J and CDR3 of the TCR reads. To make PS versus PT1 abundance plots, every sample was subsampled to the same number of TCRs (28,000). Expanded TCRs were defined as absent before sensitization and observed at least eight times at the 2-week time point. TCRdb trimmed the raw reads at Q25, called clones with MiXCR and kept productive beta chains. Rows matching on CDR3 protein sequence are summarized as one entry with the most common DNA and genes. The V and J calls were determined by TCRdb, not by the authors. For this sample there are about 59,000 distinct CDR3 sequences; 10% to 12% appear just once. The top ten hold 3.5% to 4.5% of the sample.

The data belong to a study of human T cells and chemical hapten exposure (dated by TCRdb to about 2021). In terms of the full investigation: For sensitization, 2% DPC in acetone was applied to a 2 cm by 2 cm area of upper inner arm skin. Weekly therapeutic DPC doses were additionally applied to the scalp of patients throughout the approximately 25-week study period. Patch tests used Finn chambers with 0.01% DPC on the upper back, scored after 6 days by International Contact Dermatitis Research Group standards. Most of the patients in the cohort were female, and the cohort covered alopecia areata with under or over 50% scalp involvement, alopecia totalis and alopecia universalis. Libraries were pooled for sequencing, and per-sample TCR yields varied mainly because of small differences in library volumes within the pool. In alopecia patients, the study followed how the peripheral blood TCR repertoire changed in vivo over primary and secondary sensitization to diphenylcyclopropenone (DPC), a hapten. Patient blood was sampled pre-sensitization (week 0) and at 2, 6 and about 24 weeks after DPC sensitization. For TCR sequencing, blood came from twenty-nine alopecia patients at anywhere from one to four time points (pre-sensitization, 2, 6 and 24 weeks). Results and caveats for the whole study, not just this receptor: No change with DPC sensitization was found in the number of TCRs above 1 in 1000 frequency, and no evidence of global repertoire structure alterations was found. A positive correlation was found between the number of PT1 expanded TCRs and patch test score, with significance reached at thresholds 8, 16 and 32 but not 4. Because every patient had alopecia, a presumed autoimmune disease, the patients' immune response might differ from that of healthy individuals. Expanded TCRs formed significantly more large CDR3 similarity clusters than pre-sensitization or healthy control sets, consistent with antigen-driven responses. After repeated subsampling, changes were observed in the strength of the expansion versus patch-test correlation and in the threshold at which the correlation became significant.

The time point label of this sample denotes: pre-sensitization, week 0. The treatment or condition label on this specimen signifies: therapeutic diphenylcyclopropenone sensitization with weekly scalp DPC. At each patch-test visit, blood was drawn before the patch test was applied. Patients were considered eligible if aged 18 to 70, diagnosed with alopecia and deemed suitable for DPC therapy, and patients were excluded if pregnant. Total RNA was isolated from unfractionated whole blood collected in Tempus Blood RNA tubes. This clonotype was obtained from a woman aged 35 to 49 with alopecia areata. Some clones in this sample may be carry-over from other donors' samples. Sequenced here: whole blood, sampled in connection with sensitization to the hapten diphenylcyclopropenone (DPC).

CDR3 sequence: CASSYSGQGYSNEQFF. The bases read TGTGCCAGCAGTTACTCTGGGCAGGGGTATAGCAATGAGCAGTTCTTC. The V and J genes are TRBV6-6 and TRBJ2-1; a weak D assignment points to TRBD1 (6 bases agree). The germline V gene encodes CDR1 MNHNY and CDR2 SVGAGI (reference sequence). V loses 0 bases, J loses 6 bases, and the germline ends lie 15 bases apart. Measured from the cysteine to the phenylalanine, the CDR3 is 16 residues long. The read is trimmed to its CDR3 DNA, 48 bases read in frame from base 1.